This T cell receptor beta chain was obtained from a study of blood T cell repertoires in COVID-19. Study details: The United States, Italy and Spain were the sources of the acute and convalescent COVID-19 samples. In each case, the material was cDNA or gDNA derived from T cells, B-cell-depleted T cells, or PBMCs.

V lost 4 bases and J lost 8, with 17 bases in between. The CDR3 has 15 amino acids. Germline V gene sequence: CDR1 SGHAT, CDR2 FQNNGV. The protocol was immunoSEQ multiplex PCR, while the TCRdb copy is restricted to in-frame clones and leaves out a portion. This table has approximately 200,000 clones, roughly 87% appearing once. The sample comprised peripheral blood. This clonotype originated in a man in his forties or fifties with active or convalescent COVID-19. V is TRBV11-2 and J is TRBJ1-4; possible D gene TRBD1, 6 bases. This CDR3 is CASSSLRGAREKLFF. Written as DNA, the CDR3 is TGTGCCAGCAGCTCCCTTCGGGGGGCTCGGGAAAAACTGTTTTTT.